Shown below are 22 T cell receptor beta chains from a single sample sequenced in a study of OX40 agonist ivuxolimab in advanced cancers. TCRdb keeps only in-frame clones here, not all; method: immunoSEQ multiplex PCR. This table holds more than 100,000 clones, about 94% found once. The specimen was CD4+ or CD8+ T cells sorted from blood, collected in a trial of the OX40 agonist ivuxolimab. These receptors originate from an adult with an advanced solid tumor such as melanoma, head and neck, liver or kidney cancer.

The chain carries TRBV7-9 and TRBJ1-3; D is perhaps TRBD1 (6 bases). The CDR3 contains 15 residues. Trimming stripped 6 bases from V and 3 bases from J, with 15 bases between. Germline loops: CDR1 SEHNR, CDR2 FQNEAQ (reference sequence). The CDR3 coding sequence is TGTGCCAGCAGTTCAAAGGGGGGGGTTGGAAACACCATATATTTT. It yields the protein CASSSKGGVGNTIYF.

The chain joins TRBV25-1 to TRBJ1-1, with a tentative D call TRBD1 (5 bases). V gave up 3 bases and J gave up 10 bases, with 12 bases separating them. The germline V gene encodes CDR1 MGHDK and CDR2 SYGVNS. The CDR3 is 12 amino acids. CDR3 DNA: TGTGCCAGCAGTGAGGGCAGAAGGGGAGCTTTCTTT. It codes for CASSEGRRGAFF.

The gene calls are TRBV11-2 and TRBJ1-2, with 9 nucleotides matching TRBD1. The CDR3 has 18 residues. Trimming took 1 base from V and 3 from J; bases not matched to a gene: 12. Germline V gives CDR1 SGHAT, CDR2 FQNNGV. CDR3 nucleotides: TGTGCCAGCAGCTTAGTCCCCCCTACAGGGGGCGCAGACTATGGCTACACCTTC. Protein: CASSLVPPTGGADYGYTF.

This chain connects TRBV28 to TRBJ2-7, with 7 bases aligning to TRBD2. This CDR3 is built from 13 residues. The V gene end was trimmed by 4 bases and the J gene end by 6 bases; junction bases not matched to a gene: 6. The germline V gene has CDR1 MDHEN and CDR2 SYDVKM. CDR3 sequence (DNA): TGTGCCAGCAGTTCTCCCCCGGGGGGCGAGCAGTACTTC. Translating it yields CASSSPPGGEQYF.

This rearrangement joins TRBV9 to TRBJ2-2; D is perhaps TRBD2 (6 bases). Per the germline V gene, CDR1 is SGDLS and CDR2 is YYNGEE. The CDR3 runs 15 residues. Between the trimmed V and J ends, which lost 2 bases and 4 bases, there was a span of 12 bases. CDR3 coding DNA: TGTGCCAGCAGCGTTTTACGGGAGACCACCGGGGAGCTGTTTTTT. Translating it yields CASSVLRETTGELFF.

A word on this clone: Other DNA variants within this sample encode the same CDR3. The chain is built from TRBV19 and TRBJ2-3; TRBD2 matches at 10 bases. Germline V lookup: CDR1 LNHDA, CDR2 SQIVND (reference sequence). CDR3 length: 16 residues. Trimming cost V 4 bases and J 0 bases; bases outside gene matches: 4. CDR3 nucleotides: TGTGCCAGTAGTACCCGGACTAGCGGTAGCACAGATACGCAGTATTTT. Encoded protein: CASSTRTSGSTDTQYF.

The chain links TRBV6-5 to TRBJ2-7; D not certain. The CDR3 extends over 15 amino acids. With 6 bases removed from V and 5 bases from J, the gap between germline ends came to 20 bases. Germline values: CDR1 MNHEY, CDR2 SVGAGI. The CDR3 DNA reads TGTGCCAGCAGCCATAAAAAAAACCGCCCCAACGAGCAGTACTTC. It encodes CASSHKKNRPNEQYF.

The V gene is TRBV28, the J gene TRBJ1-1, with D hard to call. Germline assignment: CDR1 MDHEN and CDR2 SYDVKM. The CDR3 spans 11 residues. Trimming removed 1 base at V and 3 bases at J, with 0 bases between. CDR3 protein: CASSLYTEAFF. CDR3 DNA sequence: TGTGCCAGCAGTTTATACACTGAAGCTTTCTTT.

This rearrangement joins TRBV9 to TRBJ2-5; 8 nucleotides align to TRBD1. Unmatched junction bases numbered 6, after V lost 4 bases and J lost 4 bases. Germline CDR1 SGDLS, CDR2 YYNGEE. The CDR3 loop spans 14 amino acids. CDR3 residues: CASSTRTGRETQYF. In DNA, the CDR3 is TGTGCCAGCAGCACGCGGACAGGGCGAGAGACCCAGTACTTC.

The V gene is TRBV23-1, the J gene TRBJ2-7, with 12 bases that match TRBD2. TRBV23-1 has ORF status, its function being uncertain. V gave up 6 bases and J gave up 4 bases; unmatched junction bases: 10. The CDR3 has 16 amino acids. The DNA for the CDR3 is TGCGCCAGCAGCCCAACCCGGACTAGCGGGACTTACGAGCAGTACTTC. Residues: CASSPTRTSGTYEQYF.

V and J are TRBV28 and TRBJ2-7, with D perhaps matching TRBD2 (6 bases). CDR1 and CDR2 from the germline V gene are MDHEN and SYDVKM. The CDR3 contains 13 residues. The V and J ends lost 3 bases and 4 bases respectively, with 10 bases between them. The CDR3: CASSFLGLYEQYF. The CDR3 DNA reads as TGTGCCAGCAGTTTTTTGGGACTTTACGAGCAGTACTTC. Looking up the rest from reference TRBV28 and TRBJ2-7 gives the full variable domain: DVKVTQSSRYLVKRTGEKVFLECVQDMDHENMFWYRQDPGLGLRLIYFSYDVKMKEKGDIPEGYSVSREKKERFSLILESASTNQTSMYLCASSFLGLYEQYFGPGTRLTVT.

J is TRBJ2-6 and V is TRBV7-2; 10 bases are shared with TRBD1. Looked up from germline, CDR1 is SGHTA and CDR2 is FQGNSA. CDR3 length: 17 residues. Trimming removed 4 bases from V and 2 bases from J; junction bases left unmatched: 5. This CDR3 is CASSSRTGGAGANVLTF. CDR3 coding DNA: TGTGCCAGCAGCTCTCGGACAGGGGGAGCTGGGGCCAACGTCCTGACTTTC.

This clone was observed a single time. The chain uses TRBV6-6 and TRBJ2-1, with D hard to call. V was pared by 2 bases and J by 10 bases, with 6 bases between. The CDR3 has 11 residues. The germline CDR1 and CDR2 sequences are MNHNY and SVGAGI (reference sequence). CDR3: CASSYVEEQFF. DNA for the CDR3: TGTGCCAGCAGTTACGTGGAGGAGCAGTTCTTC.

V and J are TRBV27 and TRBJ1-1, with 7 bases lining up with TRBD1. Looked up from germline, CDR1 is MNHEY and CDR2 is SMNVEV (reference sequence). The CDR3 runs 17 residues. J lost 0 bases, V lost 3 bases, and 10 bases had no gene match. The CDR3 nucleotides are TGTGCCAGCAGTTTCACACCCAGGGGGAGCATGAACACTGAAGCTTTCTTT. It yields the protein CASSFTPRGSMNTEAFF.

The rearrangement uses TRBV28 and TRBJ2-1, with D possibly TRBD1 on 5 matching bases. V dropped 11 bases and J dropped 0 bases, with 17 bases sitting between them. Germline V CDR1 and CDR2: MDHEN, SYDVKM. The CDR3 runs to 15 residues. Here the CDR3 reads CAAEDRQSSYNEQFF. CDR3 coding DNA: TGTGCCGCAGAAGATAGACAGAGCTCCTACAATGAGCAGTTCTTC.

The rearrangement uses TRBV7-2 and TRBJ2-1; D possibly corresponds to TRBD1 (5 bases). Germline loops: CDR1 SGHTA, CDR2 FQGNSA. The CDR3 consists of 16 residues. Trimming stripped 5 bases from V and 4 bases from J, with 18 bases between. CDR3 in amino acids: CASSRQTGQGYNEQFF. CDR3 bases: TGTGCCAGCAGCCGACAGACTGGGCAGGGATACAATGAGCAGTTCTTC.

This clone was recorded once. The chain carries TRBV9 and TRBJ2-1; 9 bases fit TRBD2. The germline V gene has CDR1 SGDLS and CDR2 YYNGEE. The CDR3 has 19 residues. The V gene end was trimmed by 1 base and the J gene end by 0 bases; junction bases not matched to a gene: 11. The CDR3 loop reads CASSVSRLAGQSSYNEQFF. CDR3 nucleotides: TGTGCCAGCAGCGTATCCCGGCTAGCGGGACAGAGCTCCTACAATGAGCAGTTCTTC.

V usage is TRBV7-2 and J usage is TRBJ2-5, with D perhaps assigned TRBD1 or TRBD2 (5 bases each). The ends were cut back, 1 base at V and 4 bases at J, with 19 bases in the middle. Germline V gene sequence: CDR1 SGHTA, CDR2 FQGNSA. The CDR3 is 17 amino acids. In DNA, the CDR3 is TGTGCCAGCAGCTTAGGGGGGAAAAGCGGAACAGGAGAGACCCAGTACTTC. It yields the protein CASSLGGKSGTGETQYF.

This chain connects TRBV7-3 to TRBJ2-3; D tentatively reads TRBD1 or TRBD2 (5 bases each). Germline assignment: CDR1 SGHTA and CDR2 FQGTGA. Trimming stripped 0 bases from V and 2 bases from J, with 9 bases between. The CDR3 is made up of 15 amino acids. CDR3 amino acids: CASSLTPGATDTQYF. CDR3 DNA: TGTGCCAGCAGCTTAACCCCCGGGGCCACAGATACGCAGTATTTT.

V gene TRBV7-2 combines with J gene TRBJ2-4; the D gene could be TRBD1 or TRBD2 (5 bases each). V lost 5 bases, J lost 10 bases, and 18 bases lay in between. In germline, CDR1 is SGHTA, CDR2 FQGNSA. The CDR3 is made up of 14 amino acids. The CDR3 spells CASSPGPTVRIQYF. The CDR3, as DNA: TGTGCCAGCAGCCCGGGACCGACAGTGAGAATTCAGTACTTC.

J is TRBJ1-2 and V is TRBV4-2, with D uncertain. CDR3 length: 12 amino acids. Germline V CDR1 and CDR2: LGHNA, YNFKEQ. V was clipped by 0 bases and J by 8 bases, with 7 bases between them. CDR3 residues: CASSQEARGYTF. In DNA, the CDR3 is TGTGCCAGCAGCCAAGAGGCCCGGGGCTACACCTTC.

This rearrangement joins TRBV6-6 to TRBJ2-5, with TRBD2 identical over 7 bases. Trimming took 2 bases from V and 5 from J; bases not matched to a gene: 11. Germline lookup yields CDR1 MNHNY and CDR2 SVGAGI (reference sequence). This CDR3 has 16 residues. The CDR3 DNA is TGTGCCAGCAGTTACATGGAGGGAGGGTTGCGGGAGACCCAGTACTTC. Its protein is CASSYMEGGLRETQYF.